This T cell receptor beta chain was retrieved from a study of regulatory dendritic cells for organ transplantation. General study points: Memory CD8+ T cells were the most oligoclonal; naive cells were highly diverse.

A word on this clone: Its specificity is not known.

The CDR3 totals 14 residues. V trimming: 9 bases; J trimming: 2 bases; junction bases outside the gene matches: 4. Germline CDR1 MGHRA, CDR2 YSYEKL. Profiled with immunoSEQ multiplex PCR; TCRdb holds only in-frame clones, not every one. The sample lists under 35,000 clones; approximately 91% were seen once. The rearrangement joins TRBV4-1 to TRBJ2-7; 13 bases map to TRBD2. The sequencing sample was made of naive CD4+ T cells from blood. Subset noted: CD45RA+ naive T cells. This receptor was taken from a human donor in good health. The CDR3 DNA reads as TGCGCCAGACAACTAGCGGGAGGGACCTACGAGCAGTACTTC. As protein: CARQLAGGTYEQYF.